This T cell receptor beta chain was found in a study of T cell repertoires in cytomegalovirus infection. Looking at the study overall: CMV infection plus the matching HLA type was flagged by public TCR beta signatures.

TCRdb re-analysed the reads in MiXCR, keeping a single row per CDR3 protein. The top ten hold 1.5% to 2% of the sample, which has under 250,000 distinct CDR3 sequences, about 12% seen once. This clonotype was seen ten or more times. Its antigen is still unknown. Study results and caveats: Dominating the ex vivo response were HLA-C-restricted CMV-specific TCR beta clonotypes.

Germline values: CDR1 MDHEN, CDR2 SYDVKM. The length of the CDR3 is 15 residues. Trimming removed 3 bases at V and 10 bases at J, with 18 bases between. The sequenced sample consisted of PBMCs. The receptor was derived from a human donor in good health (CMV status not recorded). Some clones in this sample may be carry-over from other donors' samples. The rearrangement links TRBV28 to TRBJ1-4, with D uncertain. In DNA form, the CDR3 reads TGTGCCAGCAGTTTCCCCGACCCCGATATCGGAAAACTGTTTTTT. It is translated as CASSFPDPDIGKLFF.